The subject of this entry is one T cell receptor (beta chain). This clonotype showed up just a few times. Which antigen it targets is not known. The junction and the germline gene differ at one end; a read error may be behind it. The data originate from a study of blood T cells in healthy people across ages (dated by TCRdb to between 2014 and 2017). For the wider study: In model experiments, template switching captured roughly one uniquely barcoded TCR beta cDNA molecule for every two T cells. Age-related changes in TCR beta repertoire diversity were measured in the study by deep sequencing normalized with unique cDNA molecular identifiers. The donors were divided into four age groups: young (average around 16 years), middle-aged (approximately 39), aged (around 67) and long-lived (about 80). To avoid experimental bias, donors of different ages were randomly spread across the sequencing lanes. For two donors (one aged 18 to 30 and one aged 80 or older), the study analyzed two additional independent replicas of 1 million unique cDNA reads from the same blood draw.

Results and caveats for the whole study, not just this receptor: Because the CMV infection status of the donors was unknown, age-related changes in expanded clonotypes may potentially have been confounded. The percentage of naive T cells measured by flow cytometry correlated strongly with observed TCR beta diversity. Since profiling was done on bulk unsorted PBMCs, naive and antigen-experienced compartments could not be conclusively compared. As age increased, observed TCR beta diversity per million T cells dropped in a roughly linear way, and a significant reduction was already evident by age roughly 36. Estimates of total diversity from one million sequenced T cells were regarded as lower bounds and underestimates. Compared with the aged group, the long-lived group had more naive CD4+ T cells, fewer expanded clones and increased TCR diversity, suggesting age selection.

The donors were roughly 40 Caucasian individuals from Russia, aged roughly 6 to 95 years, who were systemically healthy. Each donor gave 8 to 10 milliliters of peripheral blood, collected into EDTA-treated Vacutainer tubes. Ficoll-Paque density-gradient centrifugation was used to isolate PBMCs, with at least 6.5 million per sample. Total RNA was extracted from PBMCs with Trizol reagent, with at least 6 micrograms obtained per sample. For every donor, flow cytometry on a PBMC aliquot measured the percentage of naive CD45RAhigh/CD27high T cells. Spanning cysteine to phenylalanine, the CDR3 consists of 14 amino acids. The retained sequence is limited to the CDR3, 42 bases, with the frame set at the first base. Library method: 5' RACE. The sequencing machine was an Illumina HiSeq 2500. A second PCR of roughly 6 to 12 cycles was performed with a sample-barcoded 5' primer and a J-beta primer mix. A template-switch 5' adaptor carrying 12 random nucleotides introduced a unique molecular identifier onto each TCR beta cDNA molecule. At least 2.5 million CDR3-containing paired-end reads were obtained from each sample. All of the RNA was converted into first-strand cDNA using the Mint cDNA synthesis kit, with a TRBC-specific oligonucleotide serving as the primer. Following uracil-DNA glycosylase treatment, all cDNA underwent a first 18-cycle PCR with the universal primers M1SS and BC2_uni_R. From the authors' description of their analysis: Normalization of each sample was performed by random selection of 1 million high-quality reads, each carrying a distinct molecular identifier. Reads sharing molecular identifiers were discarded rather than binned into consensus sequences. MiTCR, set to a Q25 quality threshold and the strictest error-elimination algorithm, was used for CDR3 identification, clonotype clustering and error correction. A nonparametric unseen species model with Euler transformation was used to estimate a lower bound on total TCR beta diversity. The raw public data were reprocessed by TCRdb itself: fastp quality trimming at Q25, MiXCR clonotype calling, in-frame beta chains only. Entries that share a CDR3 protein sequence are merged under the most common genes and DNA. The V and J calls were not made by the authors but by TCRdb's processing. For this sample the table gives about 1,000,000 distinct CDR3 sequences, of which roughly 45% were detected only once. The leading ten clones occupy under 20% of the sample.

This chain joins TRBV12-3 or TRBV12-4 to TRBJ2-1; the D gene is possibly TRBD1 or TRBD2, each agreeing over 5 bases. This receptor was identified in a woman in her sixties or seventies in good health. Sequencing was performed on blood. The sequence in DNA is TGTGTCAGCGGAAAAACGGGGCATCGAAATGAGCAGTTCTTC. Translated, it reads CVSGKTGHRNEQFF.